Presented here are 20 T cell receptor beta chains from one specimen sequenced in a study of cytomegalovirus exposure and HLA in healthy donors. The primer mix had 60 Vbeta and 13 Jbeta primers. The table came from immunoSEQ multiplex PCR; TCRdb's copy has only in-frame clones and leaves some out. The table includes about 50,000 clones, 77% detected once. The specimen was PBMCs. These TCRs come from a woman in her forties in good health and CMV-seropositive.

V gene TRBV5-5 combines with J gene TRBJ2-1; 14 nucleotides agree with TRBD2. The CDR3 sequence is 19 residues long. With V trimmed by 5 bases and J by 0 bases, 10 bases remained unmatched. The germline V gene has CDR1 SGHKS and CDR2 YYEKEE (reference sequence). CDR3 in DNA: TGTGCCAGCAGACTTGGACTAGCGGGGGGCCCGAGCTCCTACAATGAGCAGTTCTTC. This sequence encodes CASRLGLAGGPSSYNEQFF.

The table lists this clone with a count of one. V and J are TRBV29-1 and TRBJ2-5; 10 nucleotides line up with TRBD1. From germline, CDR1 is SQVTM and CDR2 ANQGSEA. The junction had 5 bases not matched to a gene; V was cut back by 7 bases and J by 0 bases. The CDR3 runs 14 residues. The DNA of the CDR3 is TGCAGCGGCCGGGACAGGGGATACCAAGAGACCCAGTACTTC. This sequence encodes CSGRDRGYQETQYF.

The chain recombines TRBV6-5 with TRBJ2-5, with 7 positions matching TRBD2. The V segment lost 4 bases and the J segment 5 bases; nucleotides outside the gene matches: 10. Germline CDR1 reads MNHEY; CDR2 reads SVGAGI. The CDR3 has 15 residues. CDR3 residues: CASSFGRGKLETQYF. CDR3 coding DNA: TGTGCCAGCAGTTTTGGGCGGGGGAAATTGGAGACCCAGTACTTC.

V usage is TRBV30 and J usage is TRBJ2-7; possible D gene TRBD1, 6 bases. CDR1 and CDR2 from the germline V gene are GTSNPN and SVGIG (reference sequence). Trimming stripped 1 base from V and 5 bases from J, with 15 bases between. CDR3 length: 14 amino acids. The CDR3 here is CAWSGQGSKDEQYF. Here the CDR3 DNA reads TGTGCCTGGAGTGGTCAGGGGAGCAAGGACGAGCAGTACTTC.

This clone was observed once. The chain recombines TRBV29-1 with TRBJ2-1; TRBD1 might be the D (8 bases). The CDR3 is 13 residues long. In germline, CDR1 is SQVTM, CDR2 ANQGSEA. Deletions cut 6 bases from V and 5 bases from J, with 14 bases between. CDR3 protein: CSVGGDRHNEQFF. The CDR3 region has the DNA TGCAGCGTGGGAGGGGACAGGCACAATGAGCAGTTCTTC.

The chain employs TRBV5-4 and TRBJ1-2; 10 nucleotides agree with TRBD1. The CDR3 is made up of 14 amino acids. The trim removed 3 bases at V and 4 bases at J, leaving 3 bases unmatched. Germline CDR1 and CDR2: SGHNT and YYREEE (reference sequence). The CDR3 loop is CASSSRDRGYGYTF. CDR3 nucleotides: TGTGCCAGCAGCTCCAGGGACAGGGGCTATGGCTACACCTTC.

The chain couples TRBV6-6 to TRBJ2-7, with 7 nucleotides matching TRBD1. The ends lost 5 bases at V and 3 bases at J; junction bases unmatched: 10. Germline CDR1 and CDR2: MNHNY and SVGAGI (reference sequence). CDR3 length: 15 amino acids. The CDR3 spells CASSPPGQNIYEQYF. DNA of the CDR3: TGTGCCAGCAGTCCCCCGGGACAGAATATCTACGAGCAGTACTTC.

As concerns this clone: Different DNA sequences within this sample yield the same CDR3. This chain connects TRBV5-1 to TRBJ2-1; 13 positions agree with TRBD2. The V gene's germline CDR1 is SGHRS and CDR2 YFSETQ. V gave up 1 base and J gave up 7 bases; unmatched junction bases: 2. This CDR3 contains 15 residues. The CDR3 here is CASSLTSGGANEQFF. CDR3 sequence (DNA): TGCGCCAGCAGCTTGACTAGCGGGGGGGCTAATGAGCAGTTCTTC.

CDR3 protein: CASVGSSGNTIYF. The CDR3 bases are TGTGCCAGCGTCGGGAGCTCTGGAAACACCATATATTTT. V is TRBV2 and J is TRBJ1-3; D remains ambiguous. The CDR3 contains 13 residues. The germline V gene encodes CDR1 SNHLY and CDR2 FYNNEI. The germline V and J ends were trimmed by 8 bases and 0 bases, with 8 bases remaining between them. The full variable domain, its missing parts supplied by reference TRBV2 and TRBJ1-3, is EPEVTQTPSHQVTQMGQEVILRCVPISNHLYFYWYRQILGQKVEFLVSFYNNEISEKSEIFDDQFSVERPDGSNFTLKIRSTKLEDSAMYFCASVGSSGNTIYFGEGSWLTVV.

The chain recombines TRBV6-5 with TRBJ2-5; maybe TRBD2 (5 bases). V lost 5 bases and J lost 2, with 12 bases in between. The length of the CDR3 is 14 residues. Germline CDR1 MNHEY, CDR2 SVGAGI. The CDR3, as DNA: TGTGCCAGCAGTCGGGAATATCGTCAAGAGACCCAGTACTTC. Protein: CASSREYRQETQYF.

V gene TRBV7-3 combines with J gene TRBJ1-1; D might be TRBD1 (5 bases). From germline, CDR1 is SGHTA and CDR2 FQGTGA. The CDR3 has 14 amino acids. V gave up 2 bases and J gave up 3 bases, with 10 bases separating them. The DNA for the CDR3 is TGTGCCAGCAGCTTAGGAGGGGCGGACACTGAAGCTTTCTTT. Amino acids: CASSLGGADTEAFF.

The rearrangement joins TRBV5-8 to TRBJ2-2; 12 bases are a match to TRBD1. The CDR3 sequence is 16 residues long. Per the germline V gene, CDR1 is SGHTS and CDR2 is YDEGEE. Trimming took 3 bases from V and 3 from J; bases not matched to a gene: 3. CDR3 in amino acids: CASSSGTGGHTGELFF. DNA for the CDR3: TGTGCCAGCAGCTCCGGGACAGGGGGCCACACCGGGGAGCTGTTTTTT.

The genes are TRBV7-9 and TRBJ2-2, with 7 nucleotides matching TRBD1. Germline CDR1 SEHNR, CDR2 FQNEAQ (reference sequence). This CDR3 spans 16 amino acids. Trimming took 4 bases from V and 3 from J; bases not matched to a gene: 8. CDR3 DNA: TGTGCCAGCAGCTCGCTCCGGGACAGTTACACCGGGGAGCTGTTTTTT. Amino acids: CASSSLRDSYTGELFF.

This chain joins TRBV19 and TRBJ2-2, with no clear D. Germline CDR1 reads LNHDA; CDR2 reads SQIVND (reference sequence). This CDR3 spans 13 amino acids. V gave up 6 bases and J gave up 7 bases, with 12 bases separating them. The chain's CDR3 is CASSLRSGGELFF. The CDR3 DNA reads TGTGCCAGTAGCCTTAGGTCGGGCGGGGAGCTGTTTTTT.

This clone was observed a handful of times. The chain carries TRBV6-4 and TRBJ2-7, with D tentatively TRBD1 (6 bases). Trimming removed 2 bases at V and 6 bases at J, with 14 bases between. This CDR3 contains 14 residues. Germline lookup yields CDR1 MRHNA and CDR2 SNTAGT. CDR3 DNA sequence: TGTGCCAGCAGTGACACCGGGACACTTCTCGAGCAGTACTTC. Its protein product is CASSDTGTLLEQYF.

The CDR3 nucleotides are TGTGCCAGCCTCGGGACACCCTCCTACGAGCAGTACTTC. Translating it yields CASLGTPSYEQYF. The V call is TRBV7-9, the J call TRBJ2-7; D is possibly TRBD1 (6 bases). Germline-derived CDR1 and CDR2 are SEHNR and FQNEAQ (reference sequence). V was trimmed by 8 bases and J by 0 bases, leaving 11 bases between them. CDR3 length: 13 amino acids. The full variable domain, with the rest looked up from reference TRBV7-9 and TRBJ2-7, is DTGVSQNPRHKITKRGQNVTFRCDPISEHNRLYWYRQTLGQGPEFLTYFQNEAQLEKSRLLSDRFSAERPKGSFSTLEIQRTEQGDSAMYLCASLGTPSYEQYFGPGTRLTVT.

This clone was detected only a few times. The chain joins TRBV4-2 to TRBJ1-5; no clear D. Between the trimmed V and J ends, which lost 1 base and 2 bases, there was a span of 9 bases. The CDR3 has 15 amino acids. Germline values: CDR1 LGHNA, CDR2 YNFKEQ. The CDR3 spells CASSQVEGGNQPQHF. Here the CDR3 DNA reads TGTGCCAGCAGCCAAGTAGAGGGAGGCAATCAGCCCCAGCATTTT.

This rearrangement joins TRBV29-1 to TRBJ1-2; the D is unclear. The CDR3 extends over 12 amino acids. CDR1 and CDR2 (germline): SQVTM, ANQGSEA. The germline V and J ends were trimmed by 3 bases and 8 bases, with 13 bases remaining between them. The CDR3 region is CSVEIFGGGYTF. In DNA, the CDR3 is TGCAGCGTTGAGATATTCGGCGGGGGCTACACCTTC.

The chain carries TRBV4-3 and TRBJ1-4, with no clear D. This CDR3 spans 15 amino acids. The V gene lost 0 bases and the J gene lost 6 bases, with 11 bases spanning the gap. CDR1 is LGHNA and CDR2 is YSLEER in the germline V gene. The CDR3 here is CASSQDRWRDEKLFF. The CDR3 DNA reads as TGCGCCAGCAGCCAAGATAGGTGGAGGGATGAAAAACTGTTTTTT.

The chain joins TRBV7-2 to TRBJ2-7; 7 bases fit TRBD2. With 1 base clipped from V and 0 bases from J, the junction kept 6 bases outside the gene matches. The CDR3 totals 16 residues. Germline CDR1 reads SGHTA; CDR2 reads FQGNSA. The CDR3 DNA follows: TGTGCCAGCAGCTTAGGGAGGACTAGGTTCTCCTACGAGCAGTACTTC. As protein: CASSLGRTRFSYEQYF.